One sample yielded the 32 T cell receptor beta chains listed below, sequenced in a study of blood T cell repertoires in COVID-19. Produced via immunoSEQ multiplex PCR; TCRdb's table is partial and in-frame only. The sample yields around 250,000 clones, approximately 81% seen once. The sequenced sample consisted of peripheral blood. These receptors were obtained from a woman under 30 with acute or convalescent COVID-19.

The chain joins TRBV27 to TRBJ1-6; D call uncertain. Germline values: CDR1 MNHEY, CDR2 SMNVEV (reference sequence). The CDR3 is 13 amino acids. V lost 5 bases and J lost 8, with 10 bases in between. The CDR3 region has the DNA TGTGCCAGCAGTCTGGGCCCTCATTCACCCCTCCACTTT. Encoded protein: CASSLGPHSPLHF.

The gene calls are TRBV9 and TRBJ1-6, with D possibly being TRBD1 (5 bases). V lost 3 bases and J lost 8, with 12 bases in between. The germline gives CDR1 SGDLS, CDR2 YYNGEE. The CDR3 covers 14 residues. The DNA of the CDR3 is TGTGCCAGCAGCGATCGGGACTCCCATTCACCCCTCCACTTT. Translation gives CASSDRDSHSPLHF.

The CDR3: CASRLRTGSLQPQHF. For the CDR3, the DNA is TGTGCCAGCAGACTAAGGACAGGGTCGCTTCAGCCCCAGCATTTT. The genes are TRBV27 and TRBJ1-5; the match to TRBD1 covers 8 bases. The CDR3 sequence is 15 residues long. Germline assignment: CDR1 MNHEY and CDR2 SMNVEV (reference sequence). The junction had 10 bases not matched to a gene; V was cut back by 6 bases and J by 6 bases.

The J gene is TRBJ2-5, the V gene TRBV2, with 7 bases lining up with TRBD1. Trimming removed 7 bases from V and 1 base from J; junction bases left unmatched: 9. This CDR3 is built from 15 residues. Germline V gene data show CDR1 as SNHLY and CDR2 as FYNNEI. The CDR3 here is CASILTTGPQETQYF. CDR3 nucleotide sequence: TGTGCCAGCATCCTCACGACAGGGCCCCAAGAGACCCAGTACTTC.

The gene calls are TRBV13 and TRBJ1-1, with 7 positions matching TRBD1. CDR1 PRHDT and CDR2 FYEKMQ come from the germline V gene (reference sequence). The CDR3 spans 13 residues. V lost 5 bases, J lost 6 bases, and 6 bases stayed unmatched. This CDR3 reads CASSSTGEAEAFF. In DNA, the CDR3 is TGTGCCAGCAGCAGTACAGGGGAAGCTGAAGCTTTCTTT.

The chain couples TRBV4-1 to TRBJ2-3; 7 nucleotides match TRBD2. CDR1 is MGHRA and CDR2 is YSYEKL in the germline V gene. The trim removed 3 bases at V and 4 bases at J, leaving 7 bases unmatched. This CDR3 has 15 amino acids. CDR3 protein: CASSHEGGPSDTQYF. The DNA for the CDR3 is TGCGCCAGCAGCCATGAGGGAGGGCCGTCAGATACGCAGTATTTT.

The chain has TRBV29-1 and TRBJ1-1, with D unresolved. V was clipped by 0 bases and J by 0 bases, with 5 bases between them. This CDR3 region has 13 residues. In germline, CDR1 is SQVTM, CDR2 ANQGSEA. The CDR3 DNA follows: TGCAGCGTTGAAGAATCCGTGAACACTGAAGCTTTCTTT. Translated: CSVEESVNTEAFF.

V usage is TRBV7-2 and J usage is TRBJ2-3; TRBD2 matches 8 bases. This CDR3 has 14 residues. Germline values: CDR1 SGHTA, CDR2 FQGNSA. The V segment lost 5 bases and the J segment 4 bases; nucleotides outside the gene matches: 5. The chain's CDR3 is CASSRSGSADTQYF. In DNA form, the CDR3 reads TGTGCCAGCAGCCGGAGCGGGAGTGCAGATACGCAGTATTTT.

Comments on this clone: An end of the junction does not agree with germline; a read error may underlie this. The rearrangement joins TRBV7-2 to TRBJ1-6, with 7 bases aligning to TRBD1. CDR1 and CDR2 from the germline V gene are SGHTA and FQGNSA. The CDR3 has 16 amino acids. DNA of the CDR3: TGTGCCAGCAGTTTAGCGGCGGGACAGATGAATTCACCCCTCCACTTT. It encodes CASSLAAGQMNSPLHF.

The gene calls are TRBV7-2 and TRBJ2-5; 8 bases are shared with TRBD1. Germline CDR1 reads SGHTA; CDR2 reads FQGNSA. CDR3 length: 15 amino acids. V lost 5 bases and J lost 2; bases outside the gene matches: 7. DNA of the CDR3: TGTGCCAGCAGCCCTTGGACAGGGCAACAAGAGACCCAGTACTTC. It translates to CASSPWTGQQETQYF.

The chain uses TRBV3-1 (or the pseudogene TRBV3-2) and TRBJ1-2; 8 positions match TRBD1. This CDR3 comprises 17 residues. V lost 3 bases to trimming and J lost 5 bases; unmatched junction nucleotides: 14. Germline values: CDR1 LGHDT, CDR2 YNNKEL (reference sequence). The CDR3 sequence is CASSHILGQGADYGYTF. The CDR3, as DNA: TGTGCCAGCAGCCATATTTTGGGGCAGGGGGCGGATTATGGCTACACCTTC.

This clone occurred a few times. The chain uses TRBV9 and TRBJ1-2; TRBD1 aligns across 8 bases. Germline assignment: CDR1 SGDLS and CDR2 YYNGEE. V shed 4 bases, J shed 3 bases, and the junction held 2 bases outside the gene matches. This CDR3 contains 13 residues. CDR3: CASSTTGDYGYTF. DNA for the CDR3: TGTGCCAGCAGCACGACAGGGGACTATGGCTACACCTTC.

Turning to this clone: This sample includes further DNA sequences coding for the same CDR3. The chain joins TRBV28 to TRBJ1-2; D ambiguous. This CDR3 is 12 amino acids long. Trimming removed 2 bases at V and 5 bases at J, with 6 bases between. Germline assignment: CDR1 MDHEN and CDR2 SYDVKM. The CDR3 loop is CASSLGGYGYTF. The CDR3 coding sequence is TGTGCCAGCAGTTTAGGAGGTTATGGCTACACCTTC.

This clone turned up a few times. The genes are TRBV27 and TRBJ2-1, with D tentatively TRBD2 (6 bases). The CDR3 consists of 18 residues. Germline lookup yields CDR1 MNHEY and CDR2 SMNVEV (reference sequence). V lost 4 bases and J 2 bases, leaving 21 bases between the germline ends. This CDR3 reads CASSSREPSSWAYNEQFF. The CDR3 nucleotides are TGTGCCAGCAGTTCCCGGGAGCCCAGTTCGTGGGCCTACAATGAGCAGTTCTTC.

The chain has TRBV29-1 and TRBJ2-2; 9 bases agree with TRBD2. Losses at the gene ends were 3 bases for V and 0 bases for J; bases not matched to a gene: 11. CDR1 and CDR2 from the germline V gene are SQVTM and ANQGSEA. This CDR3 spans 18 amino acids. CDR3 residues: CSVEARTPSGTNTGELFF. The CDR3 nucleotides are TGCAGCGTTGAGGCTAGGACGCCTAGCGGGACGAACACCGGGGAGCTGTTTTTT.

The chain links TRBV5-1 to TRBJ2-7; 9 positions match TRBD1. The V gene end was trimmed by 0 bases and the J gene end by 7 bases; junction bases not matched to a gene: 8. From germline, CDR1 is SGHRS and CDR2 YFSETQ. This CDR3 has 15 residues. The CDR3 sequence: CASSLEGQGVFEQYF. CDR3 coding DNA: TGCGCCAGCAGCTTGGAGGGACAGGGAGTATTTGAGCAGTACTTC.

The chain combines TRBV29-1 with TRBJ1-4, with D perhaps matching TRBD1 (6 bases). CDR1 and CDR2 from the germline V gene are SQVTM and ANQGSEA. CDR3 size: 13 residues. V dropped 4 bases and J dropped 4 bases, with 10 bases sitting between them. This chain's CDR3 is CSVATGLNEKLFF. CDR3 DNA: TGCAGCGTTGCCACAGGGCTTAATGAAAAACTGTTTTTT.

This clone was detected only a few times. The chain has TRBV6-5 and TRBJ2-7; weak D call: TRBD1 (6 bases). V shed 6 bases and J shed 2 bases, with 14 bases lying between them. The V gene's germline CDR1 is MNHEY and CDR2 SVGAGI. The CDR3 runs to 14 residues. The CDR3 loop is CASSPRDIPYEQYF. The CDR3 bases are TGTGCCAGCAGCCCCCGGGACATACCCTACGAGCAGTACTTC.

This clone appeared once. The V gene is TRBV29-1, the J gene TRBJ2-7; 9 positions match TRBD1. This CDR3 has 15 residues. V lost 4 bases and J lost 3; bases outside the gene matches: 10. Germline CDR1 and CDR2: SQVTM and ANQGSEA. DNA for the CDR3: TGCAGCGTTGTTTTTCCCGGGACAGGGAGCTACGAGCAGTACTTC. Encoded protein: CSVVFPGTGSYEQYF.

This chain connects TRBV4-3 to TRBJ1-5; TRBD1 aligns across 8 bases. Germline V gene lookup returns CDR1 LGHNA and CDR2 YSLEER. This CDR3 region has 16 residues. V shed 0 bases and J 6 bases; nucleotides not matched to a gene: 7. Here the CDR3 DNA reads TGCGCCAGCAGCCAAGATCGTTCAGGGGGCTTTCAGCCCCAGCATTTT. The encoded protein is CASSQDRSGGFQPQHF.

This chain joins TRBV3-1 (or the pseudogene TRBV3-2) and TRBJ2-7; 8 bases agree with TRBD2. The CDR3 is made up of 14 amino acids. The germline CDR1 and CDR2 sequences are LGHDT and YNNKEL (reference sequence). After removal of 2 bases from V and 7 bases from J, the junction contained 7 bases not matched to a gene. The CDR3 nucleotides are TGTGCCAGCAGCCAATCAAGCGGGGGTAGGGAGCAGTACTTC. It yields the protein CASSQSSGGREQYF.

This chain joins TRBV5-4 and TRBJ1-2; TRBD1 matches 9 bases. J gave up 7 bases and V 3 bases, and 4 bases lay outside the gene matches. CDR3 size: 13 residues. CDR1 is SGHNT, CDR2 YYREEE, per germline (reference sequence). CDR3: CASSWDRDFGYTF. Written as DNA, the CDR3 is TGTGCCAGCAGCTGGGACAGGGATTTTGGCTACACCTTC.

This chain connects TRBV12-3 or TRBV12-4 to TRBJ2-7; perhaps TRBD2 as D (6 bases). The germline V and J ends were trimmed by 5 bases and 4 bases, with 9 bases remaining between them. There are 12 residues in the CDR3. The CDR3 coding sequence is TGTGCCAGCAGTCGGGACTGGTACGAGCAGTACTTC. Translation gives CASSRDWYEQYF.

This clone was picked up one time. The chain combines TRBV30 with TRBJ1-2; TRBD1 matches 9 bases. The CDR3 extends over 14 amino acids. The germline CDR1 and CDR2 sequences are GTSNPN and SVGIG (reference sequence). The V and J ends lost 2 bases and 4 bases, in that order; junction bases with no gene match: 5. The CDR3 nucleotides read TGTGCCTGGAGTCACAGGGGGCCCAGCTATGGCTACACCTTC. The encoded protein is CAWSHRGPSYGYTF.

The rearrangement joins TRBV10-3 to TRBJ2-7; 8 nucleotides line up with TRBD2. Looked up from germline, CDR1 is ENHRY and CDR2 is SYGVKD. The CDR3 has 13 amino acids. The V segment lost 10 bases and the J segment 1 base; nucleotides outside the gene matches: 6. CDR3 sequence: CASGLAISYEQYF. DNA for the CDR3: TGTGCCAGTGGACTAGCCATATCCTACGAGCAGTACTTC.

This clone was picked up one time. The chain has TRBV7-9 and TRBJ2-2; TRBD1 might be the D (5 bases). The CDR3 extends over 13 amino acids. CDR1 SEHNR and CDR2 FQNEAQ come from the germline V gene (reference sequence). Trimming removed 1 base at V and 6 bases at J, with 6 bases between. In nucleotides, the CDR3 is TGTGCCAGCAGCTTAGAGGGGCCCGGGGAGCTGTTTTTT. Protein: CASSLEGPGELFF.

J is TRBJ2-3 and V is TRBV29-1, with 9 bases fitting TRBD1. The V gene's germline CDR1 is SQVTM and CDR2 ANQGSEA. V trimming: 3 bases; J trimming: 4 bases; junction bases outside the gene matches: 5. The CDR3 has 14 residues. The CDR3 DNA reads TGCAGCGTTGAGGGACAGGGATTACCAGATACGCAGTATTTT. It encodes CSVEGQGLPDTQYF.

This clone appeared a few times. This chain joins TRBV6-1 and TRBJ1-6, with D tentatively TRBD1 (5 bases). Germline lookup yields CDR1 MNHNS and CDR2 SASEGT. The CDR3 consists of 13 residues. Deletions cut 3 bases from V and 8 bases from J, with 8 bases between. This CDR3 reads CASSDRADSPLHF. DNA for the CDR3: TGTGCCAGCAGTGACAGGGCCGATTCACCCCTCCACTTT.

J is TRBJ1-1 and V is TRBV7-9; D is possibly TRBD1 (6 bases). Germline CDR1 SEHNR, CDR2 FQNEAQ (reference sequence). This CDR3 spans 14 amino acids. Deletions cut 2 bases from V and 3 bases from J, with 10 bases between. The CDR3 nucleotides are TGTGCCAGCAGCTTAACGGGACAAGACACTGAAGCTTTCTTT. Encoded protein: CASSLTGQDTEAFF.

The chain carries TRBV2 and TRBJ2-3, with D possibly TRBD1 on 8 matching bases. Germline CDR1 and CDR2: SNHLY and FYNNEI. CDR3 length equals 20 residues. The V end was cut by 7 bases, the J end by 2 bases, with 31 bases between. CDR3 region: CASMGKTGAASGRDTDTQYF. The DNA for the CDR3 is TGTGCCAGCATGGGGAAGACAGGGGCAGCTAGCGGTAGGGACACAGATACGCAGTATTTT.

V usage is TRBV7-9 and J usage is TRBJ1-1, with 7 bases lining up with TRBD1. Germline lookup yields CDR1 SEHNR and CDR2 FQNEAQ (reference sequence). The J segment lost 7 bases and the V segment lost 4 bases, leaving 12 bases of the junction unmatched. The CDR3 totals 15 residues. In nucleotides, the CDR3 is TGTGCCAGCAGCTCTTCCCTTGGGGACAGAATTGAAGCTTTCTTT. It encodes CASSSSLGDRIEAFF. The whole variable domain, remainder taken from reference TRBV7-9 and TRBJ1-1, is DTGVSQNPRHKITKRGQNVTFRCDPISEHNRLYWYRQTLGQGPEFLTYFQNEAQLEKSRLLSDRFSAERPKGSFSTLEIQRTEQGDSAMYLCASSSSLGDRIEAFFGQGTRLTVV.

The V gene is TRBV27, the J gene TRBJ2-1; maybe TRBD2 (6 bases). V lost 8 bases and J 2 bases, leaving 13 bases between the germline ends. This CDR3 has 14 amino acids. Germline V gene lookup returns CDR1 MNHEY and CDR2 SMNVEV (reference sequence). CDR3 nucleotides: TGTGCCAGCCATTACGCGGGACCCTACAATGAGCAGTTCTTC. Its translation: CASHYAGPYNEQFF.